This note documents a single T cell receptor beta chain sequence. Its antigen specificity is not known. Within one base of it there is no much larger clone, and no base qualities were kept. The CDR3 runs 15 residues from the cysteine to the phenylalanine. Kept here is only the CDR3 DNA, which spans 45 bases and is read in frame from base 1. V is reduced by 1 base and J by 5 bases, leaving a spacing of 15 bases between them. From the germline V gene, CDR1 is SGHDN and CDR2 is FVKESK. Using the deep immunoSEQ assay, multiplex PCR amplified TCR CDR3 regions from genomic DNA. Extracted genomic DNA from each cell subset was spread evenly across all wells of several immunoSEQ 96-well plates, with each plate serving as a replicate. For sorted subsets, approximately 200 ng of genomic DNA, equivalent to 25,000 to 35,000 T cell genomes, went into each replicate PCR. Purified libraries were measured with a Qubit 3.0 fluorometer, size-checked on a Bioanalyzer 2100, and measured again with the KAPA Library Quantification kit. A separate single-read 150-cycle Illumina NextSeq 550 flow cell was used to sequence each immunoSEQ 96-well plate. The published analysis was carried out like this. Because the immunoSEQ output included only junctional sequences and no quality scores, the filtering could not be the same as the filtering used for full-length reads. Sequences were annotated with PyIR, a Python wrapper for IgBLAST v1.9, using IMGT germline references to assign V/J genes and CDR3. Reads with weak V/J assignments (E-value above 1e-6), missing CDR3, stop codons, out-of-frame junctions, or ambiguous translated residues were removed. V3J clonotypes were defined as sequences sharing an identical inferred V gene, J gene, and CDR3 amino acid sequence. Percentage overlap between repertoires was calculated by dividing the number of shared unique clonotypes by the size of the smaller repertoire. Richness of each repertoire was evaluated using RTK rarefaction, the Chao1 estimator, and Recon v2.1 estimates of unobserved clonotypes. OLGA was used to compute generation probabilities for all TCRbeta clonotypes that the gDNA method yielded from a handful of donors. TCRdb stores this immuneACCESS table with in-frame sequences only. Part of the clones is absent; in the studies checked, under half of the shortfall reflects unresolved V genes, and no reason is known for the rest. V and J calls and clone size are those listed in that table; D and trimming were worked out from the DNA. The sample yields about 330,000 clones; around two thirds were counted once. The ten largest clones capture approximately 10% of the sample.

These data originate in a study of shared clonotypes between healthy human individuals (dated by TCRdb to about 2020). With respect to the entire study: Three men and a couple of women, aged 18 to 49 years, made up the cohort. For each donor, three plates each were used for CD4 naive and CD4 memory, two plates were used for CD8 naive, and one plate was used for CD8 memory. To estimate repertoire size and how much clonotypes are shared between individuals, the study performed deep sequencing of blood TCR repertoires from a handful of healthy adults. Different laboratories and diverse techniques were used to prepare libraries and sequence TCR repertoires, to increase sequencing depth and limit assay-specific biases. Leukapheresis yielded between about 0.9 and 10 billion PBMCs per donor. Overall study results and their limits: Rarefaction of sorted-subset datasets indicated incomplete sequencing despite the large sequencing depth. Only blood was sampled, and tissue TCR repertoires likely differ from those in blood. Larger estimated clonotype richness was generally found for naive subsets than for memory subsets. Sharing across a handful of donors was observed for around 5% of naive CD4, 3% to 4% of naive CD8, about 2.3% of memory CD4, and roughly 0.4% of memory CD8 clonotypes. Clonotypes shared by all four sorted-subset donors showed higher generation probabilities than non-shared clonotypes. The small number of donors limited the genetic and exposure-history diversity represented. Pairwise subsampling indicated that sequencing depth was expected to affect the degree of clonotype sharing among donors.

Healthy HIV-negative adults with no recently reported acute infections or vaccinations were included as donors. All donors were Caucasian adults living in Nashville, Tennessee, USA. CD4+ T cells were enriched by magnetic negative selection; naive cells were then positively selected on CD45RA, and the negative fraction formed the memory subset. Blood was obtained by leukapheresis, after which PBMCs were separated by Ficoll-Histopaque density gradient centrifugation and cryopreserved in liquid nitrogen vapor phase. Purity and quantity of every magnetically sorted T cell population were checked by analytical flow cytometry. Genomic DNA was isolated from every sorted fraction and measured by UV absorbance on a Nanodrop 2000c.

The clonotype was recovered from a man in his thirties or forties in good health. Recombination linked TRBV14 to TRBJ2-7; perhaps TRBD2 is the D gene, with 6 bases matching. Specimen: memory CD4+ T cells sorted from blood. This specimen's cell subset or site label, per the study, means: CD45RA-negative fraction. CDR3 region: CASSQGLRGLDEQYF. The DNA is TGTGCCAGCAGCCAAGGGCTTCGGGGGTTGGACGAGCAGTACTTC.